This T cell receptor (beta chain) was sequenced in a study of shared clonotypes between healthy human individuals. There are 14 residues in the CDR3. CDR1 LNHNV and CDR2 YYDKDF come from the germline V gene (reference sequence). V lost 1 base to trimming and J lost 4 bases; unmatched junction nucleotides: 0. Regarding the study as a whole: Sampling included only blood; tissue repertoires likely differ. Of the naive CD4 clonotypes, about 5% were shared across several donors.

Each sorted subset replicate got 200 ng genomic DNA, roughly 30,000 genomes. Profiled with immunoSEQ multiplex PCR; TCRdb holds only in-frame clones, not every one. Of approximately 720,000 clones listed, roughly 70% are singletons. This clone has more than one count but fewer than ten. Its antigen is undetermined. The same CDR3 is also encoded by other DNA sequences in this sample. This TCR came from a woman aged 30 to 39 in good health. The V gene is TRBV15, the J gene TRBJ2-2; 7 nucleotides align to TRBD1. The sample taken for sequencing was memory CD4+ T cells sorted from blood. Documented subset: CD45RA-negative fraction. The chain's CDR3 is CATSRGQGTGELFF. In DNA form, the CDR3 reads TGTGCCACCAGCAGAGGACAGGGCACCGGGGAGCTGTTTTTT.